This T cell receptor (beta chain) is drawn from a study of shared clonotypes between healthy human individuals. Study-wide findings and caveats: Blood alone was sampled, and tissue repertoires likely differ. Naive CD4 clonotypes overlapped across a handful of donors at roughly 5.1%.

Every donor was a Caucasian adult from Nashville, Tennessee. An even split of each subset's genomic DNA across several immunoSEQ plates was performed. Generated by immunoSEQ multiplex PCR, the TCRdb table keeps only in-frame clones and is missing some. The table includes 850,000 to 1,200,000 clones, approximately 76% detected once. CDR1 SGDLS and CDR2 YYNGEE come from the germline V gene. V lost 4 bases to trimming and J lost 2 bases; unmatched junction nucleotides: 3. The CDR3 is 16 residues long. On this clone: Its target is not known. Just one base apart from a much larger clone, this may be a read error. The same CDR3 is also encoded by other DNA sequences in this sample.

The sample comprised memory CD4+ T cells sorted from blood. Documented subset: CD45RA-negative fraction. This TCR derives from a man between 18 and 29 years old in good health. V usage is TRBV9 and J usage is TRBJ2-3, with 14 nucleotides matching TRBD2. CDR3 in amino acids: CASSLGLAGVTDTQYF. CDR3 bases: TGTGCCAGCAGCTTGGGACTAGCGGGGGTCACAGATACGCAGTATTTT. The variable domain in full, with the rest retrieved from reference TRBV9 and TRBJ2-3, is DSGVTQTPKHLITATGQRVTLRCSPRSGDLSVYWYQQSLDQGLQFLIQYYNGEERAKGNILERFSAQQFPDLHSELNLSSLELGDSALYFCASSLGLAGVTDTQYFGPGTRLTVL.